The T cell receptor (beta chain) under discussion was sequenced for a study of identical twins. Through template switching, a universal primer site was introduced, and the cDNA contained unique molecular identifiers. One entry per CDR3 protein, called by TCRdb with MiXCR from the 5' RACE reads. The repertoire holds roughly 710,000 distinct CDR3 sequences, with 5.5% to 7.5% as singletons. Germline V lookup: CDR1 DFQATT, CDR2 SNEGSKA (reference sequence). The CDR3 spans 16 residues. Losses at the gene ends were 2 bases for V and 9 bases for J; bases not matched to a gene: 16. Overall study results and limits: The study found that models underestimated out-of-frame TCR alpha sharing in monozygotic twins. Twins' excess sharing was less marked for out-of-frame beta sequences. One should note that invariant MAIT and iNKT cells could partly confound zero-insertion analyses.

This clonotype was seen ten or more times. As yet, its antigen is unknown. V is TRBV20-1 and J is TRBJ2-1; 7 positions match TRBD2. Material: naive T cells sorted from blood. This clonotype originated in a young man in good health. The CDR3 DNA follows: TGCAGTGCTAGACGGGGCGGGGGTGCTCTTGAAAGTGAGCAGTTCTTC. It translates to CSARRGGGALESEQFF.